This T cell receptor beta chain was sequenced for a study of CD8 T cells in ankylosing spondylitis (TCRdb year 2017). Regarding the research as a whole: To find TCR variants linked to disease, the study profiled T cell receptor beta repertoires in ankylosing spondylitis patients and healthy donors. The full study cohort was made up of 25 ankylosing spondylitis patients and roughly 100 healthy donors. Samples of peripheral blood were taken, and for ankylosing spondylitis patients, synovial fluid was collected as well.

Summary of the overall study and its limitations: A TCR beta motif made up of several highly homologous amino acid variants appeared to be characteristic of blood from ankylosing spondylitis patients. A CD8+ phenotype was shown by the disease-linked clones, which were found at relatively low frequencies in peripheral blood. The disease-linked clones were reported as significantly enriched in matched synovial fluid samples from ankylosing spondylitis patients. Some of the motif variants had been reported before in the synovial fluid and blood of reactive arthritis patients, a finding that suggests common disease-initiation mechanisms.

Sequencing relied on an Illumina HiSeq 2500. TCR beta libraries were prepared by quantitative 5'-RACE with molecular barcodes. The paper's data handling went like this. A new computational method, built on a probabilistic model of VDJ rearrangement, was used to identify disease-linked TCR variants. The public reads were reanalyzed by TCRdb: fastp trimming at Q25, MiXCR alignment, in-frame beta chains only. Merged by CDR3 protein, the rows form single entries marked with the most common genes and DNA. The V and J calls and clone size are TCRdb's, not the authors'. The sample has fewer than 550,000 distinct CDR3 sequences on record, 5.3% of them singletons. Roughly 3.5% of the sample rests with the top ten. Counted from cysteine to phenylalanine, this CDR3 has 13 amino acids. Here the CDR3 DNA is all that survives: 39 bases in frame from base 1. Per the germline V gene, SGHVS is the CDR1 and FQNEAQ is the CDR2.

Note on this clonotype: Its antigen is not yet known. Just one base apart from a much larger clone, this may be a read error.

The chain links TRBV7-8 with TRBJ1-1; the central 9 bases match TRBD1. The material sequenced was blood, either unsorted or a sorted T cell fraction (not recorded which). The source is a male donor with ankylosing spondylitis. The DNA sequence is TGTGACAGCAGCATAGACAGGGGGGGCGAAGCTTTCTTT. Its coded protein is CDSSIDRGGEAFF.